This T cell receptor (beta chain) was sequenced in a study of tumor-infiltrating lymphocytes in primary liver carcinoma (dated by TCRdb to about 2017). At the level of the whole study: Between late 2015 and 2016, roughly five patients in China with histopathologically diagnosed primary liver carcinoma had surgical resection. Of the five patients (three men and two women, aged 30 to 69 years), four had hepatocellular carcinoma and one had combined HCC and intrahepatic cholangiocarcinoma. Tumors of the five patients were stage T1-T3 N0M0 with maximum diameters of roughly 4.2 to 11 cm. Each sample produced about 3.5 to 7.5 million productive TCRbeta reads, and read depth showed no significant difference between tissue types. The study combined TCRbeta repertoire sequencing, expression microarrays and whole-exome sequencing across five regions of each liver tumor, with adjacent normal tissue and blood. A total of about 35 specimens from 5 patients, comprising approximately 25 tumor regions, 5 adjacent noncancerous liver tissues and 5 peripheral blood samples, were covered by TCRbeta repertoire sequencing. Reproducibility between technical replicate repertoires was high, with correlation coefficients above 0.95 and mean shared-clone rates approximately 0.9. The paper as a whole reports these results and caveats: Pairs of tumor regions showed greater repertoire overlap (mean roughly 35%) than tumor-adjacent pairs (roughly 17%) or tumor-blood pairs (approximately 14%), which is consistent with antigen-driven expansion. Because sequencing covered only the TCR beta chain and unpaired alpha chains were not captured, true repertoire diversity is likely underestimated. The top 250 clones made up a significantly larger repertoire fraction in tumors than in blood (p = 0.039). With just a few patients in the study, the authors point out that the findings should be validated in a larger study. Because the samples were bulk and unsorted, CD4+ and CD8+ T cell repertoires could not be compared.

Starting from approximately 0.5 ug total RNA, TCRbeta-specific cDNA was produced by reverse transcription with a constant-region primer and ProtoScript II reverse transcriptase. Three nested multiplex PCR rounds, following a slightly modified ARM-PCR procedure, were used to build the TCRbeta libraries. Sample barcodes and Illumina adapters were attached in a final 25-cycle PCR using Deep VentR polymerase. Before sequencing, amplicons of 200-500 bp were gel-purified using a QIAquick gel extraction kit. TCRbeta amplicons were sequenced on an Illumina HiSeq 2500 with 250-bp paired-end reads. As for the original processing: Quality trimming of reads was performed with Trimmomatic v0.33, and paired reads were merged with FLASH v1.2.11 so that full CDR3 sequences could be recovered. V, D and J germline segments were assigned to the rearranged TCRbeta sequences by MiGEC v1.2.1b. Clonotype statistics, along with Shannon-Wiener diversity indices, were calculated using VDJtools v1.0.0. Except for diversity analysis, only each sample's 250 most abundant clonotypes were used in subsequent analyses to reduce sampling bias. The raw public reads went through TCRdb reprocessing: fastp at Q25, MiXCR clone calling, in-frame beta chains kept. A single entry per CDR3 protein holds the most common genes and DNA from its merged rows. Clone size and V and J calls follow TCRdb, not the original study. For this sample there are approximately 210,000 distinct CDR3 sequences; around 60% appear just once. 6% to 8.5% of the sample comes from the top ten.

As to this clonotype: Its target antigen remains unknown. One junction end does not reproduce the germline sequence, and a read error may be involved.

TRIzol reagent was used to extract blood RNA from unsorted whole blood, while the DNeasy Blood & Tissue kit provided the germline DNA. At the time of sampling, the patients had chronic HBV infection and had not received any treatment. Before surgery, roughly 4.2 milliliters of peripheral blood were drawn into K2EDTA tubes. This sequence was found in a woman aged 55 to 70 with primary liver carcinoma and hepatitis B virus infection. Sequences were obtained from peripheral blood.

Here the CDR3 is given as CTSSQVYSAYEQYF. The DNA sequence is as follows: TGCACCAGCAGTCAGGTCTACTCTGCCTACGAGCAGTACTTC. Rearrangement joined TRBV23-1 to TRBJ2-7, with the D gene not clear enough to name. TRBV23-1 is identified as an open reading frame with a role that is uncertain. The CDR3 measures 14 amino acids from cysteine to phenylalanine. The only DNA kept is the CDR3, 42 bases in frame from the first base.